These 24 T cell receptor beta chains originate from one sample sequenced in a study of CD8+CD57+ T cells in acquired aplastic anemia. Investigators profiled TCR beta VDJ and CDR3 from genomic DNA template. Each CDR3 protein is one row after TCRdb ran MiXCR on the reads. The table includes some 180,000 distinct CDR3 sequences, less than 65% detected once. The patients chosen for sequencing had shown expansion of CD8+CD57+ cells (detected by flow cytometry). Sequenced sample: sorted CD4+, CD8+, or CD8+CD57+ T cells (not recorded which) from PBMCs. The receptors come from a human donor with aplastic anemia.

The chain uses TRBV5-1 and TRBJ1-1, with D possibly matching TRBD1 (6 bases). Between the trimmed V and J ends, which lost 5 bases and 6 bases, there was a span of 11 bases. The V gene's germline CDR1 is SGHRS and CDR2 YFSETQ. The CDR3 runs 12 residues. The CDR3 DNA reads as TGCGCCAGCAGTTCTACAGGGCCTGAAGCTTTCTTT. Its translation: CASSSTGPEAFF.

This sequence joins TRBV7-3 and TRBJ1-1; 8 nucleotides agree with TRBD1. Germline trimming cut 2 bases from V and 5 bases from J; bases unmatched to any gene: 7. The CDR3 consists of 15 residues. Germline CDR1 is SGHTA and CDR2 is FQGTGA. The CDR3 loop is CASSLLPGGFTEAFF. CDR3 in DNA: TGTGCCAGCAGCTTACTCCCAGGGGGCTTTACTGAAGCTTTCTTT.

The chain employs TRBV29-1 and TRBJ2-4; D is possibly TRBD1 (6 bases). Trimming shortened V by 6 bases and J by 8 bases, and 14 bases separated the two germline ends. CDR3 length: 12 amino acids. The germline V gene encodes CDR1 SQVTM and CDR2 ANQGSEA. CDR3 sequence reads: CSVPSGGDIQYF. For the CDR3, the DNA is TGCAGCGTCCCTTCTGGGGGCGACATTCAGTACTTC.

V is TRBV6-2 or TRBV6-3 and J is TRBJ1-5; D is uncertain. Germline CDR1 MNHEY, CDR2 SVGEGT. V was shortened by 7 bases and J by 6 bases, with 13 bases between the two germline ends. CDR3 length: 13 amino acids. As DNA, the CDR3 is TGTGCCAGCAACAACCTGTTCGTTCAGCCCCAGCATTTT. Translating it yields CASNNLFVQPQHF.

This chain joins TRBV19 and TRBJ1-2; possible D gene TRBD1, 5 bases. V was trimmed by 3 bases and J by 6 bases, leaving 17 bases between them. CDR3 length: 15 amino acids. Germline V gene data show CDR1 as LNHDA and CDR2 as SQIVND (reference sequence). The CDR3 loop reads CASSMRGDHLNGYTF. DNA of the CDR3: TGTGCCAGTAGTATGAGAGGGGACCATCTTAATGGCTACACCTTC.

The chain is built from TRBV15 and TRBJ1-2, with 7 bases fitting TRBD1. CDR1 is LNHNV and CDR2 is YYDKDF in the germline V gene (reference sequence). The CDR3 is 14 amino acids. Unmatched junction bases numbered 6, after V lost 1 base and J lost 7 bases. The CDR3 spells CATSRGGGLGGYTF. The CDR3 DNA is TGTGCCACCAGCAGAGGAGGGGGCCTCGGTGGCTACACCTTC.

V usage is TRBV10-3 and J usage is TRBJ2-7; 7 bases are shared with TRBD1. The ends lost 2 bases at V and 3 bases at J; junction bases unmatched: 7. Germline CDR1 is ENHRY and CDR2 is SYGVKD. The CDR3 length is 15 residues. CDR3 DNA: TGTGCCATCAGTGAGGGACAGGCTCAACTCTACGAGCAGTACTTC. It codes for CAISEGQAQLYEQYF.

This clonotype came up once. V usage is TRBV19 and J usage is TRBJ1-1, with 9 bases matching TRBD1. This CDR3 region has 14 residues. The germline V gene has CDR1 LNHDA and CDR2 SQIVND (reference sequence). The trim removed 5 bases at V and 4 bases at J, leaving 5 bases unmatched. CDR3 sequence reads: CASSFGQGPTEAFF. CDR3 coding DNA: TGTGCCAGTAGTTTCGGACAGGGGCCCACTGAAGCTTTCTTT. Drawing the rest from reference TRBV19 and TRBJ1-1, the complete variable domain is DGGITQSPKYLFRKEGQNVTLSCEQNLNHDAMYWYRQDPGQGLRLIYYSQIVNDFQKGDIAEGYSVSREKKESFPLTVTSAQKNPTAFYLCASSFGQGPTEAFFGQGTRLTVV.

The J gene is TRBJ1-3, the V gene TRBV12-3 or TRBV12-4, with D uncertain. Trimming removed 6 bases from V and 2 bases from J, with 14 bases in between. This CDR3 has 15 residues. The CDR3 loop reads CASSPNGVAGNTIYF. The CDR3, as DNA: TGTGCCAGCAGCCCCAATGGGGTCGCTGGAAACACCATATATTTT.

The rearrangement joins TRBV20-1 to TRBJ2-1; TRBD1 or TRBD2 may be the D gene (5 bases each). This CDR3 contains 11 residues. CDR1 is DFQATT and CDR2 is SNEGSKA in the germline V gene (reference sequence). V gave up 1 base and J gave up 12 bases, with 10 bases separating them. The DNA for the CDR3 is TGCAGTGCTAGAGCCGGTGGGGGGCAGTTCTTC. It specifies CSARAGGGQFF.

The J gene is TRBJ2-5, the V gene TRBV11-3; D remains ambiguous. Looked up from germline, CDR1 is SGHNT and CDR2 is YENEEA. CDR3 length: 13 amino acids. V was clipped by 0 bases and J by 4 bases, with 6 bases between them. CDR3 coding DNA: TGTGCCAGCAGCTTAGATGTTCGAGAGACCCAGTACTTC. It specifies CASSLDVRETQYF.

This clonotype showed up just once. V and J are TRBV24-1 and TRBJ2-7; 7 bases align to TRBD1. V lost 4 bases and J lost 6; bases outside the gene matches: 8. This CDR3 has 14 residues. Germline V lookup: CDR1 KGHDR, CDR2 SFDVKD. The CDR3 nucleotides are TGTGCCACCAGTGAATCGGACAGGATCGGCGAGCAGTACTTC. Translated, it gives CATSESDRIGEQYF.

The CDR3 is CSVSPSPGPRGYTF. The CDR3 region has the DNA TGCAGCGTTTCCCCATCACCGGGCCCCCGTGGCTACACCTTC. The chain is built from TRBV29-1 and TRBJ1-2, with unresolved D. The CDR3 length is 14 residues. V was shortened by 5 bases and J by 7 bases, with 20 bases between the two germline ends. Germline V gene data show CDR1 as SQVTM and CDR2 as ANQGSEA.

This clonotype was seen more than once but under ten times. This chain links TRBV7-9 with TRBJ1-1, with 7 bases identical to TRBD1. The CDR3 sequence is 15 residues long. The germline gives CDR1 SEHNR, CDR2 FQNEAQ (reference sequence). Trimming cost V 4 bases and J 0 bases; bases outside gene matches: 5. CDR3 nucleotides: TGTGCCAGCAGCTCAAACAGGGGAATGAACACTGAAGCTTTCTTT. It translates to CASSSNRGMNTEAFF. The variable domain in full, completed from reference TRBV7-9 and TRBJ1-1, reads DTGVSQNPRHKITKRGQNVTFRCDPISEHNRLYWYRQTLGQGPEFLTYFQNEAQLEKSRLLSDRFSAERPKGSFSTLEIQRTEQGDSAMYLCASSSNRGMNTEAFFGQGTRLTVV.

The chain recombines TRBV7-2 with TRBJ1-5; D gene uncertain. The CDR3 runs 13 residues. V shed 4 bases and J shed 3 bases, with 7 bases lying between them. Germline-derived CDR1 and CDR2 are SGHTA and FQGNSA. The CDR3 nucleotides read TGTGCCAGCAGCTCCGGACTCAATCAGCCCCAGCATTTT. Translated: CASSSGLNQPQHF. Full variable domain (rest looked up from reference TRBV7-2 and TRBJ1-5): GAGVSQSPSNKVTEKGKDVELRCDPISGHTALYWYRQSLGQGLEFLIYFQGNSAPDKSGLPSDRFSAERTGGSVSTLTIQRTQQEDSAVYLCASSSGLNQPQHFGDGTRLSIL.

As DNA, the CDR3 is TGCGCCAGCAGCTATACGGGACACCCCTACGAGCAGTACTTC. Translated, it gives CASSYTGHPYEQYF. V usage is TRBV5-1 and J usage is TRBJ2-7; maybe TRBD1 (6 bases). In germline, CDR1 is SGHRS, CDR2 YFSETQ. The CDR3 is made up of 14 amino acids. Deletions cut 3 bases from V and 2 bases from J, with 12 bases between.

This clonotype was found many times. This rearrangement joins TRBV24-1 to TRBJ2-3; 7 nucleotides line up with TRBD1. Losses at the gene ends were 2 bases for V and 0 bases for J; bases not matched to a gene: 4. The CDR3 is 16 residues long. CDR1 is KGHDR, CDR2 SFDVKD, per germline. For the CDR3, the DNA is TGTGCCACCAGTGATTCGGACAGGATTAGCACAGATACGCAGTATTTT. It yields the protein CATSDSDRISTDTQYF.

The chain links TRBV7-9 to TRBJ1-5, with 8 bases identical to TRBD1. The ends lost 6 bases at V and 5 bases at J; junction bases unmatched: 6. The CDR3 runs 14 residues. Germline V CDR1 and CDR2: SEHNR, FQNEAQ (reference sequence). The CDR3 DNA reads TGTGCCAGCAGACCACAGGGGGATCATCAGCCCCAGCATTTT. This encodes CASRPQGDHQPQHF.

The gene calls are TRBV20-1 and TRBJ2-3, with D perhaps TRBD2 (6 bases). CDR3 size: 14 residues. Germline V gene data show CDR1 as DFQATT and CDR2 as SNEGSKA (reference sequence). With 5 bases removed from V and 3 bases from J, the gap between germline ends came to 15 bases. As DNA, the CDR3 is TGCAGTGCTGGACCAGGGACTTTGACAGATACGCAGTATTTT. This translates into CSAGPGTLTDTQYF.

V and J are TRBV5-1 and TRBJ2-1; perhaps TRBD2 as D (5 bases). The CDR3 is 12 amino acids. V was cut by 0 bases and J by 8 bases, with 6 bases left in between. Germline assignment: CDR1 SGHRS and CDR2 YFSETQ. DNA for the CDR3: TGCGCCAGCAGCTTGGGAGGGTATGAGCAGTTCTTC. Amino acids: CASSLGGYEQFF. The full variable domain, with the rest looked up from reference TRBV5-1 and TRBJ2-1, is KAGVTQTPRYLIKTRGQQVTLSCSPISGHRSVSWYQQTPGQGLQFLFEYFSETQRNKGNFPGRFSGRQFSNSRSEMNVSTLELGDSALYLCASSLGGYEQFFGPGTRLTVL.

This chain uses TRBV7-8 with TRBJ2-5, with TRBD2 matching over 7 bases. Germline V gene data show CDR1 as SGHVS and CDR2 as FQNEAQ. After removal of 5 bases from V and 5 bases from J, the junction contained 5 bases not matched to a gene. This CDR3 spans 13 amino acids. Here the CDR3 DNA reads TGTGCCAGCAGCGAGGGAGGGGATGAGACCCAGTACTTC. Encoded protein: CASSEGGDETQYF.

This clonotype was recorded at least ten times. The CDR3 reads CASSQQGFTDTQYF. The CDR3 region has the DNA TGTGCCAGCAGCCAACAGGGGTTCACAGATACGCAGTATTTT. V gene TRBV5-8 combines with J gene TRBJ2-3; 7 nucleotides agree with TRBD1. The V gene end was trimmed by 4 bases and the J gene end by 2 bases; junction bases not matched to a gene: 4. The CDR3 is made up of 14 amino acids. Germline CDR1 SGHTS, CDR2 YDEGEE.

This chain connects TRBV10-3 to TRBJ1-1; TRBD1 is a possible D gene (5 bases). The germline V and J ends were trimmed by 1 base and 5 bases, with 11 bases remaining between them. This CDR3 is built from 14 residues. Germline CDR1 is ENHRY and CDR2 is SYGVKD. CDR3 protein: CAISEWGESTEAFF. CDR3 DNA sequence: TGTGCCATCAGTGAGTGGGGGGAGAGTACTGAAGCTTTCTTT.

This clonotype was counted a few times. The rearrangement joins TRBV4-1 to TRBJ2-5; D gene uncertain. The CDR3 covers 14 residues. Germline-derived CDR1 and CDR2 are MGHRA and YSYEKL. Trimming shortened V by 1 base and J by 5 bases, and 11 bases separated the two germline ends. The DNA of the CDR3 is TGCGCCAGCAGCCAAGTGGCTCTGGGGGAGACCCAGTACTTC. The encoded protein is CASSQVALGETQYF.